The rows below give T cell receptor beta chains drawn from one sample of a study of cytomegalovirus exposure and HLA in healthy donors. Assay: immunoSEQ multiplex PCR; the TCRdb copy retains only in-frame clones and omits some. This sample carries 50,000 to 65,000 clones, about 81% of them seen once, and the ten largest clones take 45% to 60%. What was sequenced was PBMCs. Receptors were obtained from a man aged 45 to 65 in good health and CMV-seropositive. CDR3s leave out the opening cysteine and the closing phenylalanine or tryptophan.

j_gene | v_gene | CDR3aa
TRBJ1-1 | TRBV7-2 | ASSPQDRGTNTEAF
TRBJ2-7 | TRBV7-6 | ASSLGPGWEQY
TRBJ1-2 | TRBV27 | ASSFVGTGGLGYT
- | TRBV6-5 | ASRPRQGPYEQY
- | TRBV27 | ASSLAGGPSPEQY
TRBJ2-1 | TRBV9 | ASSVVSGGGSSYNEQF
TRBJ1-3 | TRBV2 | ASSENPSRTGNTIY
TRBJ1-2 | TRBV7-3 | ASSLRTGVGYT
TRBJ2-7 | TRBV6-1 | DARGALSYEQY
TRBJ2-5 | TRBV5-1 | ASSRNGGQGGETQY
TRBJ2-1 | TRBV9 | ASSVGGRGYNEQF
TRBJ2-1 | TRBV7-3 | ASSPTGGFYNEQF
TRBJ2-1 | TRBV7-3 | ASSLTGTSGGYNEQF
TRBJ2-1 | TRBV7-9 | ASSRGAGGERF
TRBJ1-4 | TRBV5-6 | ASTSIKLF
TRBJ1-5 | TRBV6-1 | ASKISGSPQPQH
TRBJ1-2 | TRBV2 | ASSALQAGGYT
TRBJ2-5 | TRBV4-2 | ASSQDKGLAGETQY
TRBJ2-1 | TRBV5-8 | ASHRGLDEQF
TRBJ1-6 | TRBV9 | ASSSDREAPLH
TRBJ1-5 | TRBV27 | ASSLEVSQPQH